These T cell receptor beta chains were read from a single sample in a study of blood T cells in healthy people across ages. MiXCR, applied by TCRdb to the 5' RACE reads, yields one record per CDR3 protein. Among over 950,000 distinct CDR3 sequences listed, 51% were seen once. Input material: blood. The receptors were gathered from a woman aged 60-75 years in good health. Both conserved end residues are part of each CDR3. The D gene is left open where the match is weak. The size of a clone is reported for some rows only, either as once, few or many, or as a class for expanded clones.

. | TRBJ1-4 | 12 | . | TRBV12-3/TRBV12-4 | TGTGCCAGCACCATCGGGGGGGAAAAACTGTTTTTT | CASTIGGEKLFF
. | TRBJ2-7 | 11 | . | TRBV4-2 | TGTGCCAGCAGCGAAGGCAACGAGCAGTACTTC | CASSEGNEQYF
TRBD2 | TRBJ2-1 | 15 | . | TRBV11-2 | TGTGCCAGCAGCTTAGCAGCGGGATTAGGGAATGAGCAGTTCTTC | CASSLAAGLGNEQFF
. | TRBJ2-3 | 18 | . | TRBV4-1 | TGCGCCAGCAGCCAAGATTTATCAGCGAACCCTTTTTCAGGTACGCAGTATTTT | CASSQDLSANPFSGTQYF
. | TRBJ2-3 | 14 | . | TRBV12-3/TRBV12-4 | TGTGCCGGGAGGACGGACGGTGGAACAGATACGCAGTATTTT | CAGRTDGGTDTQYF
TRBD1 | TRBJ2-7 | 15 | few | TRBV7-9 | TGTGCCAGCAGCTTCCCTCGGACAGGGGGTGACGAGCAGTACTTC | CASSFPRTGGDEQYF
. | TRBJ2-3 | 17 | . | TRBV5-1 | TGCGCCAGCAGCCCTAAGGACGGGGGCTGGGTTGAAGATACGCAGTATTTT | CASSPKDGGWVEDTQYF
. | TRBJ2-3 | 15 | few | TRBV9 | TGTGCCAGCAGCGTAGCTGGCCAGCTCCGAGATACGCAGTATTTT | CASSVAGQLRDTQYF
. | TRBJ2-1 | 12 | . | TRBV18 | TGTGCCAGCTCACCACCAGGGGATGAGCAGTTCTTC | CASSPPGDEQFF
TRBD2 | TRBJ2-5 | 17 | few | TRBV7-2 | TGTGCCAGCAGCTCAAGACTAGCGGGACGTATCCAAGAGACCCAGTACTTC | CASSSRLAGRIQETQYF
. | TRBJ1-1 | 15 | . | TRBV19 | TGTGCCAGTGGCACGGATAGGGGGGGGAACACTGAAGCTTTCTTT | CASGTDRGGNTEAFF
. | TRBJ2-3 | 15 | . | TRBV7-9 | TGTGCCAGCAGCTTAGTGGCGGGAAACACAGATACGCAGTATTTT | CASSLVAGNTDTQYF
. | TRBJ1-5 | 15 | few | TRBV2 | TGTGCCAGCAGTGGCCGACAGCCGGGGGATCAGCCCCAGCATTTT | CASSGRQPGDQPQHF
. | TRBJ2-1 | 14 | . | TRBV20-1 | TGCAGTGCTGGAGATCCAAACGGACGGAATGAGCAGTTCTTC | CSAGDPNGRNEQFF
. | TRBJ2-5 | 13 | few | TRBV14 | TGTGCCAGCAGCGACCGGTACCAAGAGACCCAGTACTTC | CASSDRYQETQYF
TRBD1 | TRBJ1-2 | 12 | . | TRBV29-1 | TGCAGCGTCGGTGACAGGGCGGATGGCTACACCTTC | CSVGDRADGYTF
. | TRBJ1-1 | 13 | few | TRBV10-3 | TGTGCCATCAGTGAGTTAGGGGACACTGAAGCTTTCTTT | CAISELGDTEAFF
TRBD1 | TRBJ2-7 | 15 | . | TRBV4-1 | TGCGCCAGCAGCCAGACAGGGGGCTGGTCCTACGAGCAGTACTTC | CASSQTGGWSYEQYF
TRBD1 | TRBJ2-1 | 15 | . | TRBV7-8 | TGTGCCAGCAGGACAGGGGGCAGCTCCTACAATGAGCAGTTCTTC | CASRTGGSSYNEQFF
. | TRBJ2-7 | 13 | few | TRBV29-1 | TGCAGCGTTGTCCTGGACAGCTCCTACGAGCAGTACTTC | CSVVLDSSYEQYF
. | TRBJ2-5 | 16 | few | TRBV3-1 | TGTGCCAGCAGAAGGAGACAGGCCGAGTCCCAAGAGACCCAGTACTTC | CASRRRQAESQETQYF
TRBD1 | TRBJ2-1 | 15 | . | TRBV5-1 | TGCGCCAGCAGCCGAGGACAGGGCCCCTACAATGAGCAGTTCTTC | CASSRGQGPYNEQFF
TRBD1 | TRBJ2-7 | 15 | . | TRBV7-9 | TGTGCCAGCAGCTTAGGCAGGGGGATAATCTACGAGCAGTACTTC | CASSLGRGIIYEQYF
. | TRBJ2-7 | 15 | . | TRBV5-6 | TGTGCCAGCAGCTTGGGACCGTTATACTCCTACGAGCAGTACTTC | CASSLGPLYSYEQYF
. | TRBJ2-7 | 12 | . | TRBV27 | TGTGCCAGCAGTTCCCCCCAAAACGAGCAGTACTTC | CASSSPQNEQYF
TRBD2 | TRBJ2-7 | 17 | few | TRBV5-5 | TGTGCCAGCAGCTTGGGGGGACTAGCGGGCCGGACCTACGAGCAGTACTTC | CASSLGGLAGRTYEQYF
TRBD1 | TRBJ1-5 | 15 | . | TRBV10-3 | TGTGCCATCAGTGAGGGGACAGTTAGCAATCAGCTCCAGCATTTT | CAISEGTVSNQLQHF
. | TRBJ2-5 | 18 | few | TRBV4-1 | TGCGCCAGCAGCCAAGATTATTATGATATCCCTAAGAGAGAGACCCAGTACTTC | CASSQDYYDIPKRETQYF
TRBD1 | TRBJ2-6 | 16 | many | TRBV7-8 | TGTGCCAGCAGCGTCCGGGACAGACCTGGGGCCAACGTCCTGACTTTC | CASSVRDRPGANVLTF
TRBD2 | TRBJ2-1 | 15 | . | TRBV29-1 | TGCAGCGTACTCCTTAGCGGCGGGAGTTACAATGAGCAGTTCTTC | CSVLLSGGSYNEQFF
TRBD1 | TRBJ2-7 | 12 | . | TRBV28 | TGTGCCAGCAGTCTCTGGAGGGACAGGGAGTACTTC | CASSLWRDREYF
TRBD2 | TRBJ2-3 | 16 | . | TRBV11-2 | TGTGCCAGCAGCTTAGGGACTAGCGGGATTTCAGATACGCAGTATTTT | CASSLGTSGISDTQYF
. | TRBJ2-7 | 14 | . | TRBV6-2/TRBV6-3 | TGTGCCAGCAGCAGAACCCGGACATCCAACGAGCAGTACTTC | CASSRTRTSNEQYF
. | TRBJ2-7 | 13 | . | TRBV7-8 | TGTGCCAGCAGCTTAGGCGTGGTTTACGAGCAGTACTTC | CASSLGVVYEQYF
. | TRBJ1-6 | 16 | . | TRBV18 | TGTGCCAGCTCACCACGGCAGAGCCCTGATAATTCACCCCTCCACTTT | CASSPRQSPDNSPLHF
TRBD1 | TRBJ2-5 | 14 | few | TRBV7-9 | TGTGCCAGCAGCTTAGAACAGGGGGAAGAGACCCAGTACTTC | CASSLEQGEETQYF
TRBD2 | TRBJ2-1 | 15 | few | TRBV12-3/TRBV12-4 | TGTGCCAGCAGCACTCTAGCGGGAGATTTCGATGAGCAGTTCTTC | CASSTLAGDFDEQFF
TRBD1 | TRBJ2-7 | 14 | few | TRBV27 | TGTGCCAGCAGTTGGACAGGGGGCCTTTACGAGCAGTACTTC | CASSWTGGLYEQYF
. | TRBJ2-4 | 17 | . | TRBV4-3 | TGCGCCAGCAGCCAAGGGCTGGGACCCCTAGCCAAAAACATTCAGTACTTC | CASSQGLGPLAKNIQYF
TRBD2 | TRBJ2-1 | 15 | . | TRBV6-5 | TGTGCCAGCAGCCAGCGGGAGGGCCGTATCAATGAGCAGTTCTTC | CASSQREGRINEQFF
. | TRBJ1-1 | 17 | . | TRBV20-1 | TGCAGTGCTAGAGATCCCGTGGGAATGGGGCCGAACACTGAAGCTTTCTTT | CSARDPVGMGPNTEAFF
. | TRBJ2-7 | 14 | few | TRBV10-3 | TGTGCCATCAGCGAGCCGAGCTCCTACAATGAGCAGTACTTC | CAISEPSSYNEQYF
. | TRBJ2-3 | 11 | . | TRBV20-1 | TGCAGTGCCGCCCGAAGTGCCACGCAGTATTTT | CSAARSATQYF